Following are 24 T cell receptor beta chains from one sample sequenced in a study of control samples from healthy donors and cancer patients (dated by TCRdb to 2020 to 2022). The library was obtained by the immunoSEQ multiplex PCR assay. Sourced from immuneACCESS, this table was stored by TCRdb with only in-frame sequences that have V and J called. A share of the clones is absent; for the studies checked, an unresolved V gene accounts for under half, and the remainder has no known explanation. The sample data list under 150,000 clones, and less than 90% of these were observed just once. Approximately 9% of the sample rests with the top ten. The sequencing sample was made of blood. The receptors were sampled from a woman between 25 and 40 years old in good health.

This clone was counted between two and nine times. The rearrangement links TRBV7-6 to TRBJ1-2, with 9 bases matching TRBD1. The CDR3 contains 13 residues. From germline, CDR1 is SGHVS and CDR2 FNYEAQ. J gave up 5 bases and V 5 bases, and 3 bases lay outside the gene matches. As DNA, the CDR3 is TGTGCCAGCAGCCCAGGACAGGGGTATGGCTACACCTTC. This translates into CASSPGQGYGYTF.

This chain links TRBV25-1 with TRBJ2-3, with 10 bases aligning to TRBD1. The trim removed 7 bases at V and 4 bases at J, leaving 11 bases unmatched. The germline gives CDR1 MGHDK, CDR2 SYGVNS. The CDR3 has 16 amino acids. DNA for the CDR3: TGTGCCAGCACGCTATCGACAGGGGGCTTCTCAGATACGCAGTATTTT. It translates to CASTLSTGGFSDTQYF.

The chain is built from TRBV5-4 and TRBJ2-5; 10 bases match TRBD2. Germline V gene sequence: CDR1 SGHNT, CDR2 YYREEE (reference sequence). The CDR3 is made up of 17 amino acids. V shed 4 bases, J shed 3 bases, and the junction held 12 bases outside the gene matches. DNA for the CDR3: TGTGCCAGCAGCCCGAATCAAGCGGGAGGGCCGGAAGAGACCCAGTACTTC. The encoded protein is CASSPNQAGGPEETQYF.

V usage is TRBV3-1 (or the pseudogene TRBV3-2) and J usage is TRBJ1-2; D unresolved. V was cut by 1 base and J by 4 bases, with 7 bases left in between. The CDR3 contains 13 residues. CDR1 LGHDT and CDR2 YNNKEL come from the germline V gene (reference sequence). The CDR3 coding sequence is TGTGCCAGCAGCCAAGTGGGCAGCTATGGCTACACCTTC. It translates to CASSQVGSYGYTF.

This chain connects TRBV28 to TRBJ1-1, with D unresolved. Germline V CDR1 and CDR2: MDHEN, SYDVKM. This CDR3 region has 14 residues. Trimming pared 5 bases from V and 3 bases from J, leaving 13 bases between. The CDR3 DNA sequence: TGTGCCAGCAGTCCGCCGGGTGGGTACACTGAAGCTTTCTTT. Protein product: CASSPPGGYTEAFF.

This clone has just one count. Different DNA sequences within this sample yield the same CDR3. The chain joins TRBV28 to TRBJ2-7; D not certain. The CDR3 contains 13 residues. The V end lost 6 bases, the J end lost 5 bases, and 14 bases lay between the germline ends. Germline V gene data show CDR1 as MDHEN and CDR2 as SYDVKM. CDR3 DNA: TGTGCCAGCAGCCTGCCGGGCCGCAACGAGCAGTACTTC. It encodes CASSLPGRNEQYF.

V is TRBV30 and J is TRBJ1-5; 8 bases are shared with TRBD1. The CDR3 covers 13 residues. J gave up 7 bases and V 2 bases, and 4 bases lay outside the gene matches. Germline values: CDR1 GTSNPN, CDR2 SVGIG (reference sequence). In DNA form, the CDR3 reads TGTGCCTGGAGTCAGGGGGCAGAGCAGCCCCAGCATTTT. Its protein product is CAWSQGAEQPQHF.

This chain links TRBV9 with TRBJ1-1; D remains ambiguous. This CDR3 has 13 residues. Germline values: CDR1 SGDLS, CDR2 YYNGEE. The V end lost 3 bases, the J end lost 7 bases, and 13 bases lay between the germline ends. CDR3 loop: CASSAGLGSEAFF. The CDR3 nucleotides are TGTGCCAGCAGCGCCGGGCTGGGGAGTGAAGCTTTCTTT.

Here the CDR3 reads CAWSENTGNQPQHF. The CDR3 bases are TGTGCCTGGAGTGAGAACACAGGCAATCAGCCCCAGCATTTT. The chain joins TRBV30 to TRBJ1-5; D is unresolved. The CDR3 sequence is 14 residues long. V dropped 1 base and J dropped 2 bases, with 9 bases sitting between them. Germline CDR1 is GTSNPN and CDR2 is SVGIG (reference sequence).

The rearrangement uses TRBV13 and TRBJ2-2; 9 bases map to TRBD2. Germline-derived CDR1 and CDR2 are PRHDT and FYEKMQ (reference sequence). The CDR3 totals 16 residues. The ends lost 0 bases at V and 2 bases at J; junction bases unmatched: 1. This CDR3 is CASSLGTSGNTGELFF. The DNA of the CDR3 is TGTGCCAGCAGCTTAGGGACTAGCGGTAACACCGGGGAGCTGTTTTTT. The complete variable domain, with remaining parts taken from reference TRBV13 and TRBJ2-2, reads AAGVIQSPRHLIKEKRETATLKCYPIPRHDTVYWYQQGPGQDPQFLISFYEKMQSDKGSIPDRFSAQQFSDYHSELNMSSLELGDSALYFCASSLGTSGNTGELFFGEGSRLTVL.

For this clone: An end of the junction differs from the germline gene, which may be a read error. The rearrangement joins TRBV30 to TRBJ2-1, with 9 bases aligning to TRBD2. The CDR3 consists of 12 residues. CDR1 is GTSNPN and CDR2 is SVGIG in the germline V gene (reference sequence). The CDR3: CSLAGFYNEQFF. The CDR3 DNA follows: TGCTCCCTAGCGGGATTCTACAATGAGCAGTTCTTC.

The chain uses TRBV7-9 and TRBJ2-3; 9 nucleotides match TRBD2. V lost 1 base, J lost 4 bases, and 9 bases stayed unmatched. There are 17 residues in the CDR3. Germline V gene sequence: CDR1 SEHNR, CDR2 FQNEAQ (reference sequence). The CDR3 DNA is TGTGCCAGCAGCTTAGATACAGCGGGAGGCCCATCAGATACGCAGTATTTT. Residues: CASSLDTAGGPSDTQYF.

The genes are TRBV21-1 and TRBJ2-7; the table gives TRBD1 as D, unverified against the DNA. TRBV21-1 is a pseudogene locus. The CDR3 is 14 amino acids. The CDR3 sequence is CASRQKQGLGEQYF. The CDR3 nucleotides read TGTGCCAGCAGACAAAAACAGGGTTTGGGCGAGCAGTACTTC.

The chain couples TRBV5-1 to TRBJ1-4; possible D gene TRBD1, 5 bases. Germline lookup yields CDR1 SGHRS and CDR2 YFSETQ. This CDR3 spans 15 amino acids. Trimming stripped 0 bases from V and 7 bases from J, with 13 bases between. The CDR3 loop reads CASSLVRTGSEKLFF. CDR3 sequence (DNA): TGCGCCAGCAGCTTGGTCAGAACAGGCAGTGAAAAACTGTTTTTT. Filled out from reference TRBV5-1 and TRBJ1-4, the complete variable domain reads KAGVTQTPRYLIKTRGQQVTLSCSPISGHRSVSWYQQTPGQGLQFLFEYFSETQRNKGNFPGRFSGRQFSNSRSEMNVSTLELGDSALYLCASSLVRTGSEKLFFGSGTQLSVL.

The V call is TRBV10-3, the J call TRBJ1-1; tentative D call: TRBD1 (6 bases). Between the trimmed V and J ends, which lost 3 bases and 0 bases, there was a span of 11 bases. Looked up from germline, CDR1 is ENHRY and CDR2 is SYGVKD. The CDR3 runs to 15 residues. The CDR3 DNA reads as TGTGCCATCAGTGAACTACAGGGAGTGAACACTGAAGCTTTCTTT. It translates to CAISELQGVNTEAFF.

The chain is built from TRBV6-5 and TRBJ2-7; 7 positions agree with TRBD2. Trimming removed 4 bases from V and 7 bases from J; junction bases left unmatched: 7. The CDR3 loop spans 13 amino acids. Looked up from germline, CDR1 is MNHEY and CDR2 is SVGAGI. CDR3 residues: CASSFGGKGEQYF. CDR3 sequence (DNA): TGTGCCAGCAGTTTCGGGGGGAAGGGTGAGCAGTACTTC.

As DNA, the CDR3 is TGTGCCAGCCCCATCCGGGACACCTTTACTGGGAGCACCGGGGAGCTGTTTTTT. This translates into CASPIRDTFTGSTGELFF. The V and J genes are TRBV3-1 (or the pseudogene TRBV3-2) and TRBJ2-2; TRBD1 might be the D (6 bases). The V end was cut by 8 bases, the J end by 4 bases, with 26 bases between. The germline CDR1 and CDR2 sequences are LGHDT and YNNKEL (reference sequence). The CDR3 runs 18 residues.

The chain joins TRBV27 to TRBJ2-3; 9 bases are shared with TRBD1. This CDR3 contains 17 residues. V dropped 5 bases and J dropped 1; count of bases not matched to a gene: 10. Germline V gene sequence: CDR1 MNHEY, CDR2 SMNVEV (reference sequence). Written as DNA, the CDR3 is TGTGCCAGCAGTCCCACTTGGACAGGGGCGGGCACAGATACGCAGTATTTT. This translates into CASSPTWTGAGTDTQYF.

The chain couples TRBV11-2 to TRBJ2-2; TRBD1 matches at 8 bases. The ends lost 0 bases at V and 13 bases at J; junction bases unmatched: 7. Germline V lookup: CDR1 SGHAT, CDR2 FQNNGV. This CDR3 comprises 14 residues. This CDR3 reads CASSLDWTGNSLFF. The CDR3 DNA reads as TGTGCCAGCAGCTTAGATTGGACAGGGAATTCGCTGTTTTTT.

The CDR3 sequence: CASSVADQKLGEQFF. The CDR3, as DNA: TGTGCCAGCAGCGTAGCTGACCAGAAGCTAGGGGAGCAGTTCTTC. J is TRBJ2-1 and V is TRBV9; the D is unclear. Germline V gives CDR1 SGDLS, CDR2 YYNGEE. The CDR3 consists of 15 residues. V lost 0 bases, J lost 10 bases, and 17 bases lay in between.

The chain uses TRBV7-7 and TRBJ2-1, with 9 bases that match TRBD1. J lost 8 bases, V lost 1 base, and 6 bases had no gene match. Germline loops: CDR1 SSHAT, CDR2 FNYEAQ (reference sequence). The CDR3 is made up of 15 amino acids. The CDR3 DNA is TGTGCCAGCAGCTTAGGACAGGGGGTAATTGATGAGCAGTTCTTC. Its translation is CASSLGQGVIDEQFF.

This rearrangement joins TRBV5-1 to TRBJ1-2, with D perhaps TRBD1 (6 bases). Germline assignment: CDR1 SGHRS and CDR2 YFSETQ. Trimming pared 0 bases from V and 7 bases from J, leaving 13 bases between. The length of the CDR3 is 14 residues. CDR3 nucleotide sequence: TGCGCCAGCAGCTTGGCGGGGGGGGCGCTTGGCTACACCTTC. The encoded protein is CASSLAGGALGYTF.

The CDR3 protein is CASSQPGQGYEQYF. In DNA, the CDR3 is TGTGCCAGCAGTCAACCGGGACAGGGTTACGAGCAGTACTTC. The chain recombines TRBV28 with TRBJ2-7, with TRBD1 identical over 9 bases. The CDR3 is 14 amino acids. J lost 4 bases, V lost 5 bases, and 6 bases had no gene match. Germline V gene sequence: CDR1 MDHEN, CDR2 SYDVKM.

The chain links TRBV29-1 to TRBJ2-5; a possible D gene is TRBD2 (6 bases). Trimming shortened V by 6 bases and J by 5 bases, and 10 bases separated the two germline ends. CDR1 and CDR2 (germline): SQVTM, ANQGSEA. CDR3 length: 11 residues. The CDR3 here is CSVTGLETQYF. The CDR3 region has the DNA TGCAGCGTGACGGGACTGGAGACCCAGTACTTC.